A selection of T cell receptor beta chains follows, all from one sample in a study of T cells in Graves' hyperthyroidism and ophthalmopathy. TCRdb re-called the multiplex PCR reads through MiXCR, storing one row per CDR3 protein. The profile covers approximately 520,000 distinct CDR3 sequences, with around a quarter appearing a single time and over 9% taken by the ten largest. What was sequenced was blood. The origin of the receptors is a woman aged 30 to 39 with Graves' ophthalmopathy. The CDR3 runs from the conserved cysteine through the conserved F or W. D genes are given only for firm matches. Expanded clones are given a class, and other clones once, few, many or no size at all.

CDR3: CASSYATGGGNTIYF
DNA: TGTGCCAGCAGTTACGCGACAGGGGGAGGAAACACCATATATTTT
D: TRBD1
V: TRBV6-5
length: 15
size: many
J: TRBJ1-3

CDR3: CAISPGTENTEAFF
DNA: TGTGCCATCAGTCCGGGGACGGAGAACACTGAAGCTTTCTTT
D: .
V: TRBV10-3
length: 14
size: many
J: TRBJ1-1

CDR3: CASFGTDGYTF
DNA: TGTGCCAGCTTCGGGACGGATGGCTACACCTTC
D: .
V: TRBV7-9
length: 11
size: many
J: TRBJ1-2

CDR3: CASSYQGAPLSYTF
DNA: TGTGCCAGCAGTTACCAGGGTGCCCCTTTGAGCTACACCTTC
D: .
V: TRBV6-5
length: 14
size: .
J: TRBJ1-2

CDR3: CATSSLPGETQYF
DNA: TGTGCCACCAGCAGCCTACCCGGAGAGACCCAGTACTTC
D: .
V: TRBV15
length: 13
size: .
J: TRBJ2-5

CDR3: CASSPQELGLHEAFF
DNA: TGTGCCAGCAGTCCCCAAGAGCTGGGACTCCATGAAGCTTTCTTT
D: .
V: TRBV7-2
length: 15
size: many
J: TRBJ1-1

CDR3: CSAELLHTEAFF
DNA: TGCAGTGCTGAATTATTACACACTGAAGCTTTCTTT
D: .
V: TRBV20-1
length: 12
size: .
J: TRBJ1-1

CDR3: CASRRTETYEQYF
DNA: TGTGCCAGCAGGAGGACCGAGACCTACGAGCAGTACTTC
D: .
V: TRBV2
length: 13
size: .
J: TRBJ2-7

CDR3: CAWLRQGPHTEAFF
DNA: TGTGCCTGGTTGCGACAGGGCCCGCACACTGAAGCTTTCTTT
D: TRBD1
V: TRBV30
length: 14
size: .
J: TRBJ1-1

CDR3: CASSYRPGASYEQYF
DNA: TGTGCCAGCAGTTACAGGCCGGGGGCCTCCTACGAGCAGTACTTC
D: .
V: TRBV6-5
length: 15
size: .
J: TRBJ2-7

CDR3: CACTTGLYYGYTF
DNA: TGTGCCTGCACGACAGGTCTTTACTATGGCTACACCTTC
D: .
V: TRBV30
length: 13
size: many
J: TRBJ1-2

CDR3: CASHREGQPQHF
DNA: TGTGCCAGCCACCGGGAGGGACAGCCCCAGCATTTT
D: .
V: TRBV12-3/TRBV12-4
length: 12
size: many
J: TRBJ1-5

CDR3: CASSVNRDQETQYF
DNA: TGTGCCAGCAGTGTCAACAGGGACCAAGAGACCCAGTACTTC
D: .
V: TRBV27
length: 14
size: many
J: TRBJ2-5

CDR3: CSVAETGDSNQPQHF
DNA: TGCAGCGTTGCCGAGACAGGGGATAGCAATCAGCCCCAGCATTTT
D: TRBD1
V: TRBV29-1
length: 15
size: many
J: TRBJ1-5

CDR3: CASSSSRHTSYEQYF
DNA: TGTGCCAGCAGCTCTTCGAGACACACTTCCTACGAGCAGTACTTC
D: .
V: TRBV7-9
length: 15
size: .
J: TRBJ2-7

CDR3: CASRRDLNEAFF
DNA: TGTGCCAGCAGAAGGGACCTAAATGAAGCTTTCTTT
D: .
V: TRBV6-1
length: 12
size: .
J: TRBJ1-1

CDR3: CAWSAGLARSF
DNA: TGTGCCTGGAGTGCGGGACTAGCGAGATCCTTC
D: TRBD2
V: TRBV30
length: 11
size: .
J: TRBJ2-7

CDR3: CASSLAPSGDSYEQYF
DNA: TGTGCCAGCAGCTTGGCCCCTAGCGGGGATTCCTACGAGCAGTACTTC
D: TRBD2
V: TRBV5-4
length: 16
size: many
J: TRBJ2-7

CDR3: CASSHQRNQPQHF
DNA: TGTGCCAGCAGTCACCAGCGCAATCAGCCCCAGCATTTT
D: .
V: TRBV6-5
length: 13
size: many
J: TRBJ1-5

CDR3: CASSQEWVQGDYGYTF
DNA: TGCGCCAGCAGCCAAGAGTGGGTCCAAGGAGACTATGGCTACACCTTC
D: .
V: TRBV4-1
length: 16
size: many
J: TRBJ1-2

CDR3: CASRIQGMGTEAFF
DNA: TGTGCCAGCAGGATACAGGGGATGGGCACTGAAGCTTTCTTT
D: TRBD1
V: TRBV28
length: 14
size: .
J: TRBJ1-1

CDR3: CASSNGGSGRGEQYF
DNA: TGTGCCAGCAGCAATGGCGGCTCGGGCAGGGGGGAGCAGTACTTC
D: TRBD1
V: TRBV25-1
length: 15
size: few
J: TRBJ2-7

CDR3: CSARGETTSFRAFF
DNA: TGCAGTGCTAGAGGGGAGACTACTTCATTCCGAGCTTTCTTT
D: .
V: TRBV20-1
length: 14
size: many
J: TRBJ1-1

CDR3: CASSYSQGTNYGYTF
DNA: TGTGCCAGCAGTTACTCCCAGGGTACCAACTATGGCTACACCTTC
D: .
V: TRBV6-5
length: 15
size: many
J: TRBJ1-2

CDR3: CATRTGDQPQHF
DNA: TGTGCCACCCGAACAGGGGATCAGCCCCAGCATTTT
D: TRBD1
V: TRBV6-5
length: 12
size: many
J: TRBJ1-5